This T cell receptor beta chain was sequenced during a study of T cells in Graves' hyperthyroidism and ophthalmopathy. Study-wide findings and caveats: From stable hyperthyroidism, ophthalmopathy was set apart by a 13 V-J model.

Clinical symptoms, serum thyroxine, TRAb, thyroid ultrasound and orbital computed tomography established diagnosis. TCR beta CDR3 regions were amplified from RNA. Researchers ran a first-round RT-PCR on the TCR CDR3 using the HTBI primer set. TCRdb independently ran MiXCR on the multiplex PCR reads; one entry per CDR3 protein. The sample consists of about 360,000 distinct CDR3 sequences, under 15% of them appearing once. The table lists this clonotype with many counts. Its target is not known. Sequencing used blood. The receptor comes from a woman aged 18-29 years with Graves' hyperthyroidism.

CDR3 protein: CATTGGPYNEQFF. The DNA of the CDR3 is TGTGCCACCACGGGAGGTCCCTACAATGAGCAGTTCTTC. The chain joins TRBV15 to TRBJ2-1, with 7 bases lining up with TRBD2. The CDR3 totals 13 residues. V lost 7 bases to trimming and J lost 2 bases; unmatched junction nucleotides: 2. Germline-derived CDR1 and CDR2 are LNHNV and YYDKDF (reference sequence).